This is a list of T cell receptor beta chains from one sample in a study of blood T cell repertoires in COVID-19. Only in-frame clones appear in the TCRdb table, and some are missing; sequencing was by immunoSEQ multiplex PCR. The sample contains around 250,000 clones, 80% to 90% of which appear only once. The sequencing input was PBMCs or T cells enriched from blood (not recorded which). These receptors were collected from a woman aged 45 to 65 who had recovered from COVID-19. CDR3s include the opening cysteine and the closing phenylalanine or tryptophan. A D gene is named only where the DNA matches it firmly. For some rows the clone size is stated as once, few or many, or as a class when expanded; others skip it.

CDR3 protein: CAIRGGVSDSYEQYF
CDR3 DNA: TGTGCCATCCGAGGAGGGGTTAGCGACTCCTACGAGCAGTACTTC
J gene: TRBJ2-7
CDR3 length: 15
clone size: .
V gene: TRBV10-3
D gene: .

CDR3 protein: CAVGQFSYEQYF
CDR3 DNA: TGTGCCGTGGGACAGTTCTCCTACGAGCAGTACTTC
J gene: TRBJ2-7
CDR3 length: 12
clone size: .
V gene: TRBV27
D gene: TRBD1

CDR3 protein: CATSRDRGSGQPQHF
CDR3 DNA: TGTGCCACCAGCAGAGATCGGGGGTCGGGTCAGCCCCAGCATTTT
J gene: TRBJ1-5
CDR3 length: 15
clone size: .
V gene: TRBV15
D gene: .

CDR3 protein: CAISGKSGRAYEQYF
CDR3 DNA: TGTGCCATCAGTGGGAAAAGCGGGAGAGCCTACGAGCAGTACTTC
J gene: TRBJ2-7
CDR3 length: 15
clone size: .
V gene: TRBV10-3
D gene: TRBD2

CDR3 protein: CASSHWTGVDYEQYF
CDR3 DNA: TGTGCCAGCTCACACTGGACAGGGGTGGACTACGAGCAGTACTTC
J gene: TRBJ2-7
CDR3 length: 15
clone size: .
V gene: TRBV18
D gene: TRBD1

CDR3 protein: CASSPSDRQQIF
CDR3 DNA: TGTGCCAGCTCACCGTCGGACAGGCAACAAATTTTC
J gene: TRBJ2-7
CDR3 length: 12
clone size: .
V gene: TRBV18
D gene: TRBD1

CDR3 protein: CSARRTEAFF
CDR3 DNA: TGCAGTGCTAGACGCACTGAAGCTTTCTTT
J gene: TRBJ1-1
CDR3 length: 10
clone size: .
V gene: TRBV20-1
D gene: .

CDR3 protein: CASSPGTASVSYEQYF
CDR3 DNA: TGTGCCAGCTCACCAGGGACAGCTTCAGTCTCCTACGAGCAGTACTTC
J gene: TRBJ2-7
CDR3 length: 16
clone size: .
V gene: TRBV18
D gene: TRBD1

CDR3 protein: CASLGQGRLRPQHF
CDR3 DNA: TGTGCCAGCTTGGGACAGGGGCGCCTACGGCCCCAGCATTTT
J gene: TRBJ1-5
CDR3 length: 14
clone size: .
V gene: TRBV28
D gene: TRBD1

CDR3 protein: CASSEYQRGQRAFF
CDR3 DNA: TGTGCCAGCAGTGAATACCAAAGGGGGCAGAGGGCTTTCTTT
J gene: TRBJ1-1
CDR3 length: 14
clone size: .
V gene: TRBV25-1
D gene: TRBD1

CDR3 protein: CASRSTFDSSNYGYTF
CDR3 DNA: TGTGCCAGCAGATCCACCTTCGACAGTTCTAACTATGGCTACACCTTC
J gene: TRBJ1-2
CDR3 length: 16
clone size: .
V gene: TRBV28
D gene: .

CDR3 protein: CASTSGFSQYF
CDR3 DNA: TGTGCCAGTACTTCTGGCTTCTCGCAGTATTTT
J gene: TRBJ2-3
CDR3 length: 11
clone size: .
V gene: TRBV19
D gene: .

CDR3 protein: CASSEAPDTSNQPQHF
CDR3 DNA: TGTGCCAGCAGTGAAGCGCCGGACACTAGCAATCAGCCCCAGCATTTT
J gene: TRBJ1-5
CDR3 length: 16
clone size: .
V gene: TRBV6-1
D gene: .

CDR3 protein: CSAIDTRGTEAFF
CDR3 DNA: TGCAGTGCTATTGACACACGGGGCACTGAAGCTTTCTTT
J gene: TRBJ1-1
CDR3 length: 13
clone size: .
V gene: TRBV20-1
D gene: .

CDR3 protein: CASSVGQRSFSTDTQYF
CDR3 DNA: TGTGCCAGCAGCGTAGGACAGAGGTCATTTAGCACAGATACGCAGTATTTT
J gene: TRBJ2-3
CDR3 length: 17
clone size: once
V gene: TRBV9
D gene: .

CDR3 protein: CASSLVTGGNSPLHF
CDR3 DNA: TGCGCCAGCAGCTTGGTGACAGGGGGTAATTCACCCCTCCACTTT
J gene: TRBJ1-6
CDR3 length: 15
clone size: .
V gene: TRBV5-1
D gene: TRBD1

CDR3 protein: CASSHFFGGSEQFF
CDR3 DNA: TGCGCCAGCAGCCATTTCTTTGGCGGGAGCGAGCAGTTCTTC
J gene: TRBJ2-1
CDR3 length: 14
clone size: once
V gene: TRBV4-1
D gene: TRBD2

CDR3 protein: CASSPARTSGYNEQFF
CDR3 DNA: TGTGCCAGTAGTCCCGCCCGGACTAGCGGTTACAATGAGCAGTTCTTC
J gene: TRBJ2-1
CDR3 length: 16
clone size: .
V gene: TRBV19
D gene: TRBD2

CDR3 protein: CATSETVNQPQHF
CDR3 DNA: TGTGCCACCAGTGAGACAGTCAATCAGCCCCAGCATTTT
J gene: TRBJ1-5
CDR3 length: 13
clone size: few
V gene: TRBV24-1
D gene: .

CDR3 protein: CASSLTGGRTGELFF
CDR3 DNA: TGTGCCAGCAGCTTGACAGGGGGTCGGACCGGGGAGCTGTTTTTT
J gene: TRBJ2-2
CDR3 length: 15
clone size: .
V gene: TRBV7-3
D gene: TRBD1

CDR3 protein: CASSLLVQGDTEAFF
CDR3 DNA: TGTGCCAGCAGTTTACTCGTACAGGGGGACACTGAAGCTTTCTTT
J gene: TRBJ1-1
CDR3 length: 15
clone size: .
V gene: TRBV27
D gene: TRBD1

CDR3 protein: CASSSGALVSGNTIYF
CDR3 DNA: TGTGCCAGCAGTTCAGGGGCCCTAGTCTCTGGAAACACCATATATTTT
J gene: TRBJ1-3
CDR3 length: 16
clone size: .
V gene: TRBV28
D gene: .

CDR3 protein: CASSLTSGTINGADTQYF
CDR3 DNA: TGTGCCAGCTCACTGACTAGCGGGACAATTAATGGGGCAGATACGCAGTATTTT
J gene: TRBJ2-3
CDR3 length: 18
clone size: .
V gene: TRBV18
D gene: TRBD2

CDR3 protein: CASSVAPGLGEKLFF
CDR3 DNA: TGTGCCAGCAGCGTAGCCCCAGGGCTGGGCGAAAAACTGTTTTTT
J gene: TRBJ1-4
CDR3 length: 15
clone size: .
V gene: TRBV9
D gene: .

CDR3 protein: CASSPAGVMNTEAFF
CDR3 DNA: TGTGCCAGCTCACCCGCAGGGGTCATGAACACTGAAGCTTTCTTT
J gene: TRBJ1-1
CDR3 length: 15
clone size: .
V gene: TRBV18
D gene: .

CDR3 protein: CASSDGQGGSDEQYF
CDR3 DNA: TGCGCCAGCAGTGACGGACAGGGGGGATCCGACGAGCAGTACTTC
J gene: TRBJ2-7
CDR3 length: 15
clone size: .
V gene: TRBV10-2
D gene: TRBD1